This TCR beta chain was observed in a study of identical twins. Findings of the study overall: While abundant cord blood beta clonotypes carried fewer insertions, memory repertoires showed no such pattern.

This clonotype was observed many times. The antigen is unknown. TCRdb reprocessed the 5' RACE reads via MiXCR and lists one record per CDR3 protein. Among 250,000 or so distinct CDR3 sequences listed, approximately 7.8% were seen once. Another study also made use of these data, one on yellow fever vaccine responses in identical twins.

This receptor was obtained from a woman under 30 in good health. The source material was CD8+ T cells sorted from blood.

The CDR3 coding sequence is TGTGCCAGCAGCTTAGACGAGTTTAACACTGAAGCTTTCTTT. This translates into CASSLDEFNTEAFF. This chain uses TRBV7-9 with TRBJ1-1; D ambiguous. Looked up from germline, CDR1 is SEHNR and CDR2 is FQNEAQ (reference sequence). CDR3 length equals 14 residues. V lost 1 base to trimming and J lost 2 bases, with 8 bases between them.